This T cell receptor beta chain was captured in a study of blood T cell repertoires in COVID-19. Study as a whole: Sample material is recorded as cDNA or gDNA derived from T cells, B-cell-depleted T cells, or PBMCs.

Methods used by the authors: Amplifying reference gene primers gave estimates of nucleated cell counts. The method was immunoSEQ multiplex PCR; TCRdb's version includes in-frame clones alone and lacks a portion of them. V, J and clone size were drawn from that table, and D and trimming were deduced from the DNA. The sample consists of around 140,000 clones, 80% to 90% of them appearing once. This CDR3 comprises 13 residues. Trimming removed 6 bases at V and 4 bases at J, with 12 bases between. Specimen: peripheral blood. The rearrangement joins TRBV12-3 or TRBV12-4 to TRBJ1-1; tentatively, D is TRBD1 (6 bases). The receptor's source is a man in his 60s with active or convalescent COVID-19. In nucleotides, the CDR3 is TGTGCCAGCAGCTTCTACAGGGCCACTGAAGCTTTCTTT. Residues: CASSFYRATEAFF.